The 27 T cell receptor beta chains reported below all come from one sample, sequenced in a study of response to subunit inactivated influenza vaccine. TCRdb passed the RT-PCR reads through MiXCR, listing each CDR3 protein once. This table holds fewer than 700,000 distinct CDR3 sequences, 10% to 15% found once. The sequences come from PBMCs from blood, collected roughly 45 days after vaccination. Every receptor here comes from a man aged 45-65 years who received an inactivated influenza vaccine.

The rearrangement uses TRBV10-3 and TRBJ1-3; 7 nucleotides align to TRBD1. This CDR3 has 14 amino acids. With V trimmed by 6 bases and J by 4 bases, 6 bases remained unmatched. Germline lookup yields CDR1 ENHRY and CDR2 SYGVKD. The CDR3 DNA reads TGTGCCATCAGAGGAGGGACAGTAGGAAACACCATATATTTT. Its protein is CAIRGGTVGNTIYF.

The rearrangement joins TRBV28 to TRBJ2-7; the D gene could be TRBD1 or TRBD2 (6 bases each). This CDR3 has 14 residues. The germline CDR1 and CDR2 sequences are MDHEN and SYDVKM. Trimming cost V 6 bases and J 0 bases, with 12 bases left between them. The CDR3 spells CASRSQGGSYEQYF. CDR3 bases: TGTGCCAGCAGATCACAGGGAGGCTCCTACGAGCAGTACTTC.

The chain combines TRBV12-3 or TRBV12-4 with TRBJ2-3, with D possibly TRBD1 on 5 matching bases. Trimming pared 2 bases from V and 3 bases from J, leaving 9 bases between. This CDR3 spans 14 amino acids. The CDR3 DNA is TGTGCCAGCAGTTTATTGCCAGGGACAGATACGCAGTATTTT. Amino acids: CASSLLPGTDTQYF.

This clonotype appeared a few times. The gene calls are TRBV12-3 or TRBV12-4 and TRBJ2-2, with D possibly being TRBD2 (6 bases). The CDR3 sequence is 17 residues long. Trimming pared 5 bases from V and 6 bases from J, leaving 22 bases between. The CDR3 region is CASSPGPLAMKAGELFF. The CDR3 nucleotides read TGTGCCAGCAGTCCGGGGCCTCTAGCGATGAAGGCCGGGGAGCTGTTTTTT.

V is TRBV5-1 and J is TRBJ2-3, with D perhaps matching TRBD1 or TRBD2 (5 bases each). The CDR3 spans 17 residues. CDR1 is SGHRS and CDR2 is YFSETQ in the germline V gene. Trimming took 5 bases from V and 1 from J, leaving 20 bases between them. CDR3 residues: CASSRDPHGTGTDTQYF. In DNA form, the CDR3 reads TGCGCCAGCAGTAGGGACCCGCATGGAACGGGCACAGATACGCAGTATTTT.

This clonotype was detected many times. The rearrangement links TRBV4-1 to TRBJ1-2; D gene ambiguous. Trimming pared 3 bases from V and 2 bases from J, leaving 7 bases between. The germline gives CDR1 MGHRA, CDR2 YSYEKL. This CDR3 is 13 amino acids long. The CDR3 coding sequence is TGCGCCAGCAGCCAGGAACTCAACTATGGCTACACCTTC. It encodes CASSQELNYGYTF.

This clonotype was detected a few times. V gene TRBV20-1 combines with J gene TRBJ2-5; D gene uncertain. In germline, CDR1 is DFQATT, CDR2 SNEGSKA (reference sequence). This CDR3 has 15 residues. V was clipped by 4 bases and J by 5 bases, with 20 bases between them. The chain's CDR3 is CSATQVDSPRETQYF. CDR3 DNA sequence: TGCAGTGCTACCCAGGTCGACTCCCCTAGGGAGACCCAGTACTTC.

In this sample, this clonotype turned up a few times. This chain links TRBV28 with TRBJ2-3; no firm D call. This CDR3 has 14 residues. Trimming stripped 2 bases from V and 2 bases from J, with 8 bases between. Germline V CDR1 and CDR2: MDHEN, SYDVKM. CDR3 loop: CASSLPQLTDTQYF. The CDR3 nucleotides are TGTGCCAGCAGTTTACCGCAGCTCACAGATACGCAGTATTTT.

This chain links TRBV4-1 with TRBJ2-1, with 10 bases identical to TRBD2. J was trimmed by 10 bases and V by 0 bases; bases with no gene match: 9. Germline V gene sequence: CDR1 MGHRA, CDR2 YSYEKL. This CDR3 spans 16 amino acids. For the CDR3, the DNA is TGCGCCAGCAGCCAAGATTTGGTTCTAGCGGGAGACGAGCAGTTCTTC. Encoded protein: CASSQDLVLAGDEQFF.

The rearrangement joins TRBV5-1 to TRBJ2-1; TRBD2 aligns across 7 bases. V gave up 3 bases and J gave up 7 bases; unmatched junction bases: 7. The V gene's germline CDR1 is SGHRS and CDR2 YFSETQ. CDR3 length: 14 amino acids. CDR3 DNA: TGCGCCAGCAGCTCCGAAGGACTAGGGAATGAGCAGTTCTTC. Translating gives CASSSEGLGNEQFF.

The rearrangement links TRBV10-3 to TRBJ2-2; weak D call: TRBD1 (5 bases). The germline V and J ends were trimmed by 3 bases and 3 bases, with 11 bases remaining between them. The CDR3 has 15 amino acids. Per the germline V gene, CDR1 is ENHRY and CDR2 is SYGVKD. The CDR3 reads CAISDILGDTGELFF. CDR3 nucleotides: TGTGCCATCAGTGATATTCTAGGGGACACCGGGGAGCTGTTTTTT.

A few counts support this clonotype. V usage is TRBV4-2 and J usage is TRBJ2-1; D possibly corresponds to TRBD2 (5 bases). The V gene lost 5 bases and the J gene lost 9 bases, with 14 bases spanning the gap. The germline V gene encodes CDR1 LGHNA and CDR2 YNFKEQ. This CDR3 is 13 amino acids long. The CDR3 reads CASSALTSGEQFF. CDR3 DNA: TGTGCCAGCAGCGCCCTAACTAGTGGTGAGCAGTTCTTC.

This clonotype was picked up a small number of times. The rearrangement links TRBV4-1 to TRBJ1-2, with 7 bases matching TRBD1. This CDR3 region has 13 residues. Germline CDR1 MGHRA, CDR2 YSYEKL. V lost 8 bases to trimming and J lost 6 bases; unmatched junction nucleotides: 9. In nucleotides, the CDR3 is TGCGCCAGCCGACAGGGAAGGAGGGATGGCTACACCTTC. Protein: CASRQGRRDGYTF.

V and J are TRBV4-3 and TRBJ2-7; 9 bases are a match to TRBD2. V was pared by 0 bases and J by 7 bases, with 4 bases of the junction left unmatched. CDR1 is LGHNA, CDR2 YSLEER, per germline. CDR3 length equals 14 residues. CDR3 in amino acids: CASSQDRSGREQYF. The CDR3 coding sequence is TGCGCCAGCAGCCAAGATCGGAGCGGGAGGGAGCAGTACTTC.

As for this clonotype: A much bigger clone sits one base away, suggesting this may be a read error. The gene calls are TRBV12-3 or TRBV12-4 and TRBJ2-5, with D unclear. This CDR3 comprises 14 residues. The CDR3 coding sequence is TGTGCCAGCAGTTTAGGGTTCAGTCAAGAGACCCAGCACTTC. Its protein is CASSLGFSQETQHF.

This sequence joins TRBV2 and TRBJ2-1; 13 bases are a match to TRBD2. V was pared by 7 bases and J by 5 bases, with 2 bases of the junction left unmatched. This CDR3 contains 14 residues. From germline, CDR1 is SNHLY and CDR2 FYNNEI. In nucleotides, the CDR3 is TGTGCCAGCACGGGACTAGCGGGAAACAATGAGCAGTTCTTC. Its translation: CASTGLAGNNEQFF.

This clonotype appeared many times. This rearrangement joins TRBV28 to TRBJ2-3; 11 bases fit TRBD1. The CDR3 is 15 amino acids. In germline, CDR1 is MDHEN, CDR2 SYDVKM. With V trimmed by 5 bases and J by 2 bases, 3 bases remained unmatched. The CDR3 loop reads CASSGQGANTDTQYF. The CDR3 DNA sequence: TGTGCCAGCAGTGGACAGGGGGCAAACACAGATACGCAGTATTTT. The full variable domain, with the rest looked up from reference TRBV28 and TRBJ2-3, is DVKVTQSSRYLVKRTGEKVFLECVQDMDHENMFWYRQDPGLGLRLIYFSYDVKMKEKGDIPEGYSVSREKKERFSLILESASTNQTSMYLCASSGQGANTDTQYFGPGTRLTVL.

This sequence joins TRBV27 and TRBJ2-7; D not resolved. The CDR3 runs to 14 residues. Trimming took off 2 bases at V and 5 bases at J, with 13 bases between the two ends. Germline CDR1 and CDR2: MNHEY and SMNVEV (reference sequence). The CDR3 sequence is CASSLKSAHHEQYF. The CDR3 DNA sequence: TGTGCCAGCAGTTTAAAGTCTGCCCACCACGAGCAGTACTTC.

The V gene is TRBV11-2, the J gene TRBJ2-3, with TRBD2 identical over 9 bases. Trimming at V came to 5 bases and at J to 8 bases, leaving 26 bases not matched to a gene. CDR3 length equals 20 residues. Germline V gene data show CDR1 as SGHAT and CDR2 as FQNNGV. In nucleotides, the CDR3 is TGTGCCAGCAGCCGGCCCAATCAGAGGGTGGCGGGAGGGCCGACGGGTACGCAGTATTTT. This sequence encodes CASSRPNQRVAGGPTGTQYF.

The table lists this clonotype with many counts. This chain joins TRBV28 and TRBJ2-1, with D perhaps being TRBD1 or TRBD2 (5 bases each). Germline V gives CDR1 MDHEN, CDR2 SYDVKM. The CDR3 contains 16 residues. Deletions cut 8 bases from V and 5 bases from J, with 22 bases between. In DNA form, the CDR3 reads TGTGCCAGCCAACCTAGGGGACCTCCAGCTGACAATGAGCAGTTCTTC. Its protein product is CASQPRGPPADNEQFF.

The chain has TRBV7-6 and TRBJ2-1; D unresolved. Germline CDR1 is SGHVS and CDR2 is FNYEAQ. There are 14 residues in the CDR3. V dropped 4 bases and J dropped 0 bases, with 7 bases sitting between them. This chain's CDR3 is CASSSTHSYNEQFF. The CDR3 DNA reads as TGTGCCAGCAGCTCGACTCACTCCTACAATGAGCAGTTCTTC. Using reference TRBV7-6 and TRBJ2-1 for the parts outside the CDR3, the full variable domain is GAGVSQSPRYKVTKRGQDVALRCDPISGHVSLYWYRQALGQGPEFLTYFNYEAQQDKSGLPNDRFSAERPEGSISTLTIQRTEQRDSAMYRCASSSTHSYNEQFFGPGTRLTVL.

This rearrangement joins TRBV29-1 to TRBJ2-5; D gene ambiguous. The V end was cut by 7 bases, the J end by 5 bases, with 11 bases between. CDR3 length: 11 residues. From germline, CDR1 is SQVTM and CDR2 ANQGSEA. The CDR3 sequence: CSAYGAETQYF. CDR3 DNA: TGCAGCGCCTACGGCGCTGAGACCCAGTACTTC.

In its sample, this clonotype was seen many times. The chain uses TRBV18 and TRBJ2-5, with D possibly called TRBD1 or TRBD2 (6 bases each). Trimming removed 8 bases at V and 3 bases at J, with 19 bases between. The CDR3 covers 15 residues. Germline CDR1 is KGHSH and CDR2 is LQKENI. CDR3 loop: CASKRLVGTKETQYF. The DNA of the CDR3 is TGTGCCAGCAAACGACTAGTCGGGACAAAAGAGACCCAGTACTTC.

The V call is TRBV15, the J call TRBJ2-1, with D possibly being TRBD2 (6 bases). V was pared by 4 bases and J by 5 bases, with 15 bases between. This CDR3 contains 15 residues. The germline CDR1 and CDR2 sequences are LNHNV and YYDKDF (reference sequence). CDR3 in DNA: TGTGCCACCAGCACGAGGAGGGGTCAGCACAATGAGCAGTTCTTC. Its translation: CATSTRRGQHNEQFF.

This clonotype was seen many times. This rearrangement joins TRBV9 to TRBJ2-1, with D perhaps TRBD2 (5 bases). The ends were cut back, 0 bases at V and 10 bases at J, with 11 bases in the middle. The CDR3 totals 13 residues. Germline-derived CDR1 and CDR2 are SGDLS and YYNGEE. The CDR3 sequence is CASSVGLALEQFF. The CDR3, as DNA: TGTGCCAGCAGCGTAGGGCTAGCTTTAGAGCAGTTCTTC.

CDR3 region: CASSLSLWGAAQVYEQYF. DNA for the CDR3: TGTGCCAGCAGCTTATCATTGTGGGGAGCGGCCCAAGTCTACGAGCAGTACTTC. The chain is built from TRBV7-8 and TRBJ2-7; tentatively, D is TRBD2 (5 bases). Trimming removed 2 bases at V and 3 bases at J, with 23 bases between. Germline loops: CDR1 SGHVS, CDR2 FQNEAQ. This CDR3 comprises 18 residues.

The chain employs TRBV10-3 and TRBJ2-5; D ambiguous. The CDR3 covers 12 residues. V dropped 6 bases and J dropped 2 bases, with 7 bases sitting between them. Germline loops: CDR1 ENHRY, CDR2 SYGVKD. CDR3 loop: CAISTAQETQYF. The CDR3 coding sequence is TGTGCCATCAGCACAGCTCAAGAGACCCAGTACTTC.